This T cell receptor beta chain was observed in a study of control samples from healthy donors and cancer patients. Germline V gives CDR1 SGHRS, CDR2 YFSETQ. V trimming: 1 base; J trimming: 6 bases; junction bases outside the gene matches: 7. This CDR3 is 15 amino acids long. Profiling relied on immunoSEQ multiplex PCR, and the TCRdb table lists in-frame clones only, not all of them. The sample comprises 150,000 to 200,000 clones, 90% of which are singletons, and 1.1% to 1.5% rests with the top ten. Sequencing used blood. The source is a woman between 45 and 65 years old in good health. The chain carries TRBV5-1 and TRBJ2-3, with 8 bases identical to TRBD1. This CDR3 is CASSLSAGGYDTQYF. In nucleotides, the CDR3 is TGCGCCAGCAGCTTGTCAGCAGGGGGCTATGATACGCAGTATTTT.